The present TCR beta chain was sequenced within a study of T-cell reconstitution after alpha-beta-depleted transplantation in children. This clonotype was seen only a few times. This sample's TCRbeta library carried unique molecular identifier barcodes. In TCRdb, the PCR reads were re-called with MiXCR into one record per CDR3 protein. The sample contains approximately 390,000 distinct CDR3 sequences, roughly a tenth of which appear only once. V lost 4 bases to trimming and J lost 2 bases; unmatched junction nucleotides: 7. Per germline, CDR1 SGHRS and CDR2 YFSETQ. The CDR3 sequence is 16 residues long.

The rearrangement links TRBV5-1 to TRBJ2-5; 11 nucleotides align to TRBD1. The material was PBMCs from the stem cell graft donor, obtained from the stem cell graft. This receptor was identified in a human donor who donated a stem cell graft to a child with acute myeloid leukemia. CDR3 sequence (DNA): TGCGCCAGCAGCCTCGGACAGGGGGCGACTCAAGAGACCCAGTACTTC. Amino acid sequence: CASSLGQGATQETQYF.